The 16 T cell receptor beta chains below were found in one sample sequenced in a study of blood T cell repertoires in COVID-19. Measured with immunoSEQ multiplex PCR; TCRdb has only the in-frame clones, and not every one. The data hold over 60,000 clones, with 90% observed a single time. Sequencing input: peripheral blood. These receptors were collected from a middle-aged man with acute or convalescent COVID-19.

V gene TRBV5-1 combines with J gene TRBJ2-2; 8 bases map to TRBD1. The CDR3 contains 15 residues. The junction had 8 bases not matched to a gene; V was cut back by 5 bases and J by 5 bases. CDR1 and CDR2 (germline): SGHRS, YFSETQ. CDR3 region: CASRPLGQGTGELFF. CDR3 in DNA: TGCGCCAGCAGGCCCCTAGGACAGGGAACCGGGGAGCTGTTTTTT.

The V and J genes are TRBV27 and TRBJ1-5; D remains unclear. Trimming pared 8 bases from V and 1 base from J, leaving 21 bases between. This CDR3 has 17 residues. Germline V gene sequence: CDR1 MNHEY, CDR2 SMNVEV (reference sequence). This chain's CDR3 is CASALRAEVTSNQPQHF. The DNA of the CDR3 is TGTGCCAGCGCCCTCCGCGCGGAGGTGACAAGCAATCAGCCCCAGCATTTT.

V and J are TRBV11-3 and TRBJ1-1; D not certain. CDR3 length: 15 amino acids. The germline V and J ends were trimmed by 0 bases and 1 base, with 9 bases remaining between them. CDR1 is SGHNT and CDR2 is YENEEA in the germline V gene. The CDR3, as DNA: TGTGCCAGCAGCTTAGAATCCGGTGGGAACACTGAAGCTTTCTTT. The encoded protein is CASSLESGGNTEAFF.

The rearrangement joins TRBV27 to TRBJ1-2, with 7 bases that match TRBD1. V shed 2 bases and J 2 bases; nucleotides not matched to a gene: 2. The CDR3 extends over 14 amino acids. CDR1 and CDR2 (germline): MNHEY, SMNVEV (reference sequence). CDR3 sequence (DNA): TGTGCCAGCAGTTTAGACAGGGTAAACTATGGCTACACCTTC. Protein product: CASSLDRVNYGYTF.

The CDR3 here is CASGDFPPYEQYF. CDR3 coding DNA: TGTGCCAGCGGGGACTTCCCGCCGTACGAGCAGTACTTC. The rearrangement uses TRBV2 and TRBJ2-7; TRBD2 is a possible D gene (6 bases). V dropped 8 bases and J dropped 4 bases, with 15 bases sitting between them. This CDR3 region has 13 residues. Germline CDR1 reads SNHLY; CDR2 reads FYNNEI.

The rearrangement links TRBV5-8 to TRBJ2-7, with 11 nucleotides matching TRBD1. The length of the CDR3 is 16 residues. Germline loops: CDR1 SGHTS, CDR2 YDEGEE. Trimming at V came to 6 bases and at J to 3 bases, leaving 11 bases not matched to a gene. The CDR3 sequence is CASTRTGTGGFYEQYF. CDR3 sequence (DNA): TGTGCCAGCACACGGACCGGGACAGGGGGATTCTACGAGCAGTACTTC.

CDR3 sequence (DNA): TGTGCCAGCAGTGAAAGGTTTCGGGGCAGGGAGGAACAGCCCCAGCATTTT. Encoded protein: CASSERFRGREEQPQHF. The chain joins TRBV6-1 to TRBJ1-5, with D possibly matching TRBD1 (5 bases). The CDR3 totals 17 residues. Trimming cost V 2 bases and J 7 bases, with 21 bases left between them. From germline, CDR1 is MNHNS and CDR2 SASEGT.

This clone was recorded once. The J gene is TRBJ2-1, the V gene TRBV2, with D perhaps matching TRBD2 (5 bases). V was clipped by 1 base and J by 8 bases, with 9 bases between them. Germline loops: CDR1 SNHLY, CDR2 FYNNEI. This CDR3 region has 13 residues. The CDR3 region has the DNA TGTGCCAGCAGTGAAGGAGGGTTTGATGAGCAGTTCTTC. This sequence encodes CASSEGGFDEQFF.

The genes are TRBV11-3 and TRBJ2-1, with D perhaps TRBD1 (6 bases). Trimming left V 1 base short and J 8 bases short, with 18 bases between. Germline V gene data show CDR1 as SGHNT and CDR2 as YENEEA. This CDR3 is 16 amino acids long. The CDR3 region is CASSLATGLRVDEQFF. CDR3 coding DNA: TGTGCCAGCAGCTTAGCGACAGGTCTTAGAGTCGATGAGCAGTTCTTC.

The rearrangement links TRBV5-3 to TRBJ1-6; 10 nucleotides agree with TRBD1. TRBV5-3 falls under the ORF class, with uncertain function. V was pared by 1 base and J by 1 base, with 14 bases of the junction left unmatched. The CDR3 length is 21 residues. The DNA for the CDR3 is TGTGCCAGAAGCTTGCCGACAGGGGGCGACAGGGCGTTTTCCTATAATTCACCCCTCCACTTT. It codes for CARSLPTGGDRAFSYNSPLHF.

This sequence joins TRBV25-1 and TRBJ2-7; 14 nucleotides agree with TRBD2. Germline values: CDR1 MGHDK, CDR2 SYGVNS. Trimming at V came to 1 base and at J to 5 bases, leaving 4 bases not matched to a gene. CDR3 length equals 16 residues. The chain's CDR3 is CASSEFGLAGGHEQYF. CDR3 sequence (DNA): TGTGCCAGCAGTGAATTCGGACTAGCGGGAGGCCACGAGCAGTACTTC.

This rearrangement joins TRBV5-1 to TRBJ2-2; 9 bases fit TRBD1. V gave up 4 bases and J gave up 5 bases; unmatched junction bases: 9. CDR3 length equals 16 residues. Germline-derived CDR1 and CDR2 are SGHRS and YFSETQ. CDR3 coding DNA: TGCGCCAGCAGCGTTCCCGGGACAGGGACGACCGGGGAGCTGTTTTTT. This encodes CASSVPGTGTTGELFF.

V and J are TRBV27 and TRBJ2-1, with D uncertain. Germline V lookup: CDR1 MNHEY, CDR2 SMNVEV (reference sequence). CDR3 length equals 15 residues. V lost 0 bases, J lost 6 bases, and 12 bases lay in between. The CDR3 DNA reads TGTGCCAGCAGTTTATCTAGCCCTATCCCCAATGAGCAGTTCTTC. Amino acid sequence: CASSLSSPIPNEQFF.

This rearrangement joins TRBV2 to TRBJ2-1; TRBD1 agrees at 7 bases. The CDR3 covers 15 residues. After removal of 5 bases from V and 6 bases from J, the junction contained 10 bases not matched to a gene. The germline V gene encodes CDR1 SNHLY and CDR2 FYNNEI. The CDR3 reads CASSLQGQSGNEQFF. CDR3 nucleotides: TGTGCCAGCAGTCTACAGGGGCAATCGGGCAATGAGCAGTTCTTC.

V and J are TRBV3-1 (or the pseudogene TRBV3-2) and TRBJ2-3; D may be TRBD2 (6 bases). The germline V gene encodes CDR1 LGHDT and CDR2 YNNKEL (reference sequence). There are 18 residues in the CDR3. Trimming cost V 1 base and J 3 bases, with 20 bases left between them. CDR3: CASSQGGTGSTVTDTQYF. The CDR3 DNA sequence: TGTGCCAGCAGCCAAGGGGGTACCGGGAGCACGGTAACAGATACGCAGTATTTT.

This chain connects TRBV24-1 to TRBJ1-5, with D maybe TRBD1 (6 bases). CDR3 length: 14 amino acids. Deletions cut 2 bases from V and 2 bases from J, with 6 bases between. Germline V gene sequence: CDR1 KGHDR, CDR2 SFDVKD. In nucleotides, the CDR3 is TGTGCCACCAGTGATTACAGGGGCAATCAGCCCCAGCATTTT. It encodes CATSDYRGNQPQHF.